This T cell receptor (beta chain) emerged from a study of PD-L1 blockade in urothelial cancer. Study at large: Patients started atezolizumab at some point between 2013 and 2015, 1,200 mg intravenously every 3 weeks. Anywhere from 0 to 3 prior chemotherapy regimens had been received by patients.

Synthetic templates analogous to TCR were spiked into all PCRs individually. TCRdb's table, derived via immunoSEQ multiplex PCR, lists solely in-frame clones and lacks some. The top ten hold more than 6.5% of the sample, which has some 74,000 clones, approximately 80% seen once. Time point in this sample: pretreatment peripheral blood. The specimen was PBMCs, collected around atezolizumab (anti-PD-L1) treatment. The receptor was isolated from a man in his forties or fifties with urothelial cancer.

CDR3 coding DNA: TGTGCCAGCAGCTTACGGACAGAAGCTTTCTTT. Its protein is CASSLRTEAFF. V usage is TRBV7-9 and J usage is TRBJ1-1, with D tentatively TRBD1 (5 bases). Looked up from germline, CDR1 is SEHNR and CDR2 is FQNEAQ (reference sequence). Trimming pared 2 bases from V and 8 bases from J, leaving 6 bases between. The length of the CDR3 is 11 residues.